The 7 T cell receptor beta chains presented below share a single source sample, sequenced in a study of T cells in Graves' hyperthyroidism and ophthalmopathy. What was amplified from RNA transcripts were TCR beta CDR3 regions. TCR CDR3 underwent first-round RT-PCR with the HTBI primer set. TCRdb itself ran the multiplex PCR reads through MiXCR, one entry per CDR3 protein. Here the sample spans around 800,000 distinct CDR3 sequences, more than 30% being singletons. Sequenced input: blood. These receptors all come from a man aged 18 to 29 with Graves' hyperthyroidism.

The rearrangement uses TRBV12-3 or TRBV12-4 and TRBJ1-1; D is undetermined. The CDR3 runs 10 residues. Trimming took 6 bases from V and 11 from J, leaving 10 bases between them. As DNA, the CDR3 is TGTGCCAGCAGCCTCGGGCAGGCTTTCTTT. Encoded protein: CASSLGQAFF.

The V call is TRBV4-2, the J call TRBJ2-5, with D maybe TRBD2 (6 bases). Trimming removed 3 bases at V and 9 bases at J, with 8 bases between. The CDR3 totals 11 residues. From germline, CDR1 is LGHNA and CDR2 YNFKEQ. CDR3 sequence reads: CASSQGEAQYF. The CDR3 nucleotides are TGTGCCAGCAGCCAGGGGGAGGCCCAGTACTTC.

This clonotype was counted a few times. V usage is TRBV19 and J usage is TRBJ1-1, with D possibly being TRBD1 (5 bases). Germline CDR1 reads LNHDA; CDR2 reads SQIVND (reference sequence). Trimming cost V 3 bases and J 4 bases, with 18 bases left between them. The CDR3 extends over 16 amino acids. This chain's CDR3 is CASSMGGTVFGTEAFF. CDR3 in DNA: TGTGCCAGTAGTATGGGGGGGACGGTTTTCGGCACTGAAGCTTTCTTT.

A remark on this clonotype: A single base separates this from a much larger clone, so it may be a read error. This chain links TRBV10-2 with TRBJ2-2; D is unclear. V was shortened by 4 bases and J by 6 bases, with 12 bases between the two germline ends. Germline V gene lookup returns CDR1 WSHSY and CDR2 SAAADI. The CDR3 covers 14 residues. The CDR3, as DNA: TGCGCCAGCAGTGGCTATAGGTCCGCCGGGGAGCTGTTTTTT. Amino acid sequence: CASSGYRSAGELFF.

This chain uses TRBV19 with TRBJ2-5, with no clear D. Germline V lookup: CDR1 LNHDA, CDR2 SQIVND (reference sequence). CDR3 length: 16 amino acids. Trimming left V 6 bases short and J 4 bases short, with 21 bases between. CDR3 region: CASSTGGASGGETQYF. The CDR3 DNA reads as TGTGCCAGTAGCACCGGCGGAGCTTCCGGCGGAGAGACCCAGTACTTC.

The chain is built from TRBV19 and TRBJ2-7, with a possible D match to TRBD1 (5 bases). This CDR3 comprises 13 residues. Trimming pared 7 bases from V and 6 bases from J, leaving 16 bases between. The V gene's germline CDR1 is LNHDA and CDR2 SQIVND (reference sequence). The CDR3 DNA reads TGTGCCAGTAATCACGGGCAGGGTTCCGAGCAGTACTTC. Translated, it gives CASNHGQGSEQYF. Drawing the rest from reference TRBV19 and TRBJ2-7, the complete variable domain is DGGITQSPKYLFRKEGQNVTLSCEQNLNHDAMYWYRQDPGQGLRLIYYSQIVNDFQKGDIAEGYSVSREKKESFPLTVTSAQKNPTAFYLCASNHGQGSEQYFGPGTRLTVT.

The V gene is TRBV19, the J gene TRBJ1-1, with D possibly being TRBD1 (6 bases). CDR1 LNHDA and CDR2 SQIVND come from the germline V gene (reference sequence). The CDR3 runs to 13 residues. Between the trimmed V and J ends, which lost 9 bases and 7 bases, there was a span of 18 bases. CDR3: CASAPGAPFEAFF. The CDR3 bases are TGTGCCAGCGCTCCGGGGGCCCCTTTTGAAGCTTTCTTT.